This T cell receptor (beta chain) emerged from a study of breast tumors, draining lymph nodes, adjacent tissues. There are many counts of this clonotype. Breast cancer patients provided tissue from their axillary draining lymph nodes. The CDR3 covers 18 residues. CDR1 SGHTS and CDR2 YDEGEE come from the germline V gene. V trimming: 4 bases; J trimming: 0 bases; junction bases outside the gene matches: 8. Each CDR3 protein is one row after TCRdb ran MiXCR on the multiplex PCR reads. The table records about 100,000 distinct CDR3 sequences, about 20% of them present only once. The receptor was isolated from a female donor with breast cancer. Some clones in this sample may be carry-over from other donors' samples. The sequenced sample was axillary lymph node tissue. This chain connects TRBV5-8 to TRBJ2-6; the match to TRBD1 covers 9 bases. This chain's CDR3 is CASSPGQGSNSGANVLTF. CDR3 DNA sequence: TGTGCCAGCAGCCCGGGACAGGGATCTAACTCTGGGGCCAACGTCCTGACTTTC.